This passage covers 27 T cell receptor beta chains from one sample sequenced in a study of tumor-infiltrating lymphocytes in localized non-small cell lung cancer. Sequenced by immunoSEQ multiplex PCR; TCRdb stores in-frame clones only, minus some. The table lists over 10,000 clones, about 70% of them singletons. The sequencing input was uninvolved lung tissue not adjacent to the tumor. These receptor sequences come from a human donor with non-small cell lung cancer.

The sample holds one count of this clone. The gene calls are TRBV4-1 and TRBJ1-5; perhaps TRBD1 as D (5 bases). The germline V and J ends were trimmed by 5 bases and 2 bases, with 25 bases remaining between them. This CDR3 is built from 19 residues. Germline V gives CDR1 MGHRA, CDR2 YSYEKL. CDR3 in amino acids: CASSDKEGFRGGRNQPQHF. The CDR3 DNA follows: TGCGCCAGCAGCGACAAAGAGGGGTTTCGTGGCGGTCGCAATCAGCCCCAGCATTTT.

This clone is deemed medium-sized. The chain uses TRBV6-1 and TRBJ2-5; 9 bases align to TRBD2. The V gene end was trimmed by 7 bases and the J gene end by 1 base; junction bases not matched to a gene: 4. This CDR3 has 14 amino acids. Germline-derived CDR1 and CDR2 are MNHNS and SASEGT. CDR3 loop: CASNGGGAQETQYF. DNA of the CDR3: TGTGCCAGCAATGGCGGGGGGGCCCAAGAGACCCAGTACTTC.

The chain is built from TRBV11-2 and TRBJ1-3, with unresolved D. The germline V gene encodes CDR1 SGHAT and CDR2 FQNNGV. This CDR3 is 14 amino acids long. V was trimmed by 3 bases and J by 12 bases, leaving 18 bases between them. CDR3 sequence: CASSFGPAATIIYF. CDR3 coding DNA: TGTGCCAGCAGCTTCGGACCGGCAGCAACAATCATATATTTT. Supplemented by reference TRBV11-2 and TRBJ1-3, the full variable domain reads EAGVAQSPRYKIIEKRQSVAFWCNPISGHATLYWYQQILGQGPKLLIQFQNNGVVDDSQLPKDRFSAERLKGVDSTLKIQPAKLEDSAVYLCASSFGPAATIIYFGEGSWLTVV.

CDR3: CAWRAGTGDEKLFF. In nucleotides, the CDR3 is TGTGCCTGGAGGGCCGGGACAGGGGATGAAAAACTGTTTTTT. J is TRBJ1-4 and V is TRBV30; TRBD1 agrees at 10 bases. Germline V gene lookup returns CDR1 GTSNPN and CDR2 SVGIG (reference sequence). Trimming took 3 bases from V and 6 from J; bases not matched to a gene: 4. This CDR3 is 14 amino acids long.

The V gene is TRBV19, the J gene TRBJ2-1; D remains unclear. This CDR3 is 11 amino acids long. Germline V gene sequence: CDR1 LNHDA, CDR2 SQIVND (reference sequence). V was shortened by 9 bases and J by 12 bases, with 15 bases between the two germline ends. The CDR3 DNA sequence: TGTGCCAGCGGCCCCTCCAGGCGGCAGTTCTTC. It codes for CASGPSRRQFF.

This clone qualifies as medium-sized. The CDR3 coding sequence is TGTGCCAGCAGGCGCCAGGGTAGCAATCAGCCCCAGCATTTT. Residues: CASRRQGSNQPQHF. The J gene is TRBJ1-5, the V gene TRBV28, with TRBD1 as a possible D gene (5 bases). Germline CDR1 reads MDHEN; CDR2 reads SYDVKM. V lost 6 bases, J lost 0 bases, and 9 bases lay in between. The CDR3 sequence is 14 residues long.

The count of this clone is one. The chain is built from TRBV4-3 and TRBJ2-7; D remains ambiguous. V lost 1 base, J lost 5 bases, and 3 bases lay in between. Germline V gene sequence: CDR1 LGHNA, CDR2 YSLEER. This CDR3 is 11 amino acids long. The DNA for the CDR3 is TGCGCCAGCAGCCAAGGTCACGAGCAGTACTTC. It translates to CASSQGHEQYF.

J is TRBJ1-1 and V is TRBV5-8; TRBD1 agrees at 7 bases. CDR1 and CDR2 (germline): SGHTS, YDEGEE. This CDR3 has 13 residues. J gave up 6 bases and V 0 bases, and 2 bases lay outside the gene matches. The CDR3 sequence is CASSLGDSPEAFF. CDR3 sequence (DNA): TGTGCCAGCAGCTTGGGGGACAGTCCTGAAGCTTTCTTT. The entire variable domain, with the rest obtained from reference TRBV5-8 and TRBJ1-1, is as follows: EAGVTQSPTHLIKTRGQQATLRCSPISGHTSVYWYQQALGLGLQFLLWYDEGEERNRGNFPPRFSGRQFPNYSSELNVNALELEDSALYLCASSLGDSPEAFFGQGTRLTVV.

V and J are TRBV27 and TRBJ2-6; no definite D call. The V and J ends lost 6 bases and 3 bases respectively, with 6 bases between them. Germline V gives CDR1 MNHEY, CDR2 SMNVEV (reference sequence). This CDR3 is built from 13 residues. The CDR3 nucleotides are TGTGCCAGCAGGACGGGTGGGGCCAACGTCCTGACTTTC. As protein: CASRTGGANVLTF.

The chain has TRBV9 and TRBJ2-5, with a tentative D call TRBD1 (5 bases). Deletions cut 0 bases from V and 3 bases from J, with 12 bases between. CDR1 and CDR2 (germline): SGDLS, YYNGEE. The length of the CDR3 is 15 residues. The CDR3 DNA is TGTGCCAGCAGCGTAGACGGAACCAGGGAAGAGACCCAGTACTTC. Its translation is CASSVDGTREETQYF.

The CDR3 DNA sequence: TGTGCCAGCAGTTACCAACAGGGGAATACTGAAGCTTTCTTT. Its protein product is CASSYQQGNTEAFF. This chain connects TRBV6-6 to TRBJ1-1, with 7 bases matching TRBD1. From germline, CDR1 is MNHNY and CDR2 SVGAGI (reference sequence). This CDR3 has 14 residues. V shed 2 bases, J shed 5 bases, and the junction held 5 bases outside the gene matches.

This clone came up a few times. V and J are TRBV9 and TRBJ2-2; TRBD1 matches 10 bases. The V gene end was trimmed by 3 bases and the J gene end by 4 bases; junction bases not matched to a gene: 6. The CDR3 has 16 residues. Germline-derived CDR1 and CDR2 are SGDLS and YYNGEE. CDR3 sequence (DNA): TGTGCCAGCAGCGAGGGGACAGGGGTGTTCACCGGGGAGCTGTTTTTT. Translation gives CASSEGTGVFTGELFF.

The CDR3 region has the DNA TGTGCCAGCAGTGAACAGAATAGCAATCAGCCCCAGCATTTT. Amino acid sequence: CASSEQNSNQPQHF. This chain links TRBV6-1 with TRBJ1-5; D is unresolved. Looked up from germline, CDR1 is MNHNS and CDR2 is SASEGT. Between the trimmed V and J ends, which lost 2 bases and 0 bases, there was a span of 5 bases. The CDR3 runs 14 residues.

This chain joins TRBV29-1 and TRBJ2-6; D unresolved. The CDR3 length is 13 residues. V was shortened by 4 bases and J by 10 bases, with 14 bases between the two germline ends. The germline CDR1 and CDR2 sequences are SQVTM and ANQGSEA. The CDR3: CSVGGPGPNVLTF. The CDR3 DNA reads as TGCAGCGTTGGAGGCCCAGGACCTAACGTCCTGACTTTC.

In DNA form, the CDR3 reads TGCGCCAGCAGCCCAACAGGTTGGACTGAAGCTTTCTTT. Amino acids: CASSPTGWTEAFF. The chain recombines TRBV5-1 with TRBJ1-1; D possibly corresponds to TRBD1 (5 bases). This CDR3 region has 13 residues. The V gene lost 4 bases and the J gene lost 5 bases, with 12 bases spanning the gap. CDR1 SGHRS and CDR2 YFSETQ come from the germline V gene.

The J gene is TRBJ2-2, the V gene TRBV7-2; TRBD2 matches at 8 bases. V was pared by 5 bases and J by 4 bases, with 12 bases of the junction left unmatched. The CDR3 has 17 residues. Germline loops: CDR1 SGHTA, CDR2 FQGNSA. The CDR3 protein is CASSPGTSPTPTGELFF. CDR3 in DNA: TGTGCCAGCAGCCCCGGGACTAGTCCGACCCCCACCGGGGAGCTGTTTTTT.

The V gene is TRBV28, the J gene TRBJ2-7; 13 bases align to TRBD2. Germline V gene data show CDR1 as MDHEN and CDR2 as SYDVKM. V was clipped by 4 bases and J by 5 bases; unmatched bases: 8. There are 16 residues in the CDR3. CDR3 amino acids: CASSSPGTSGTDEQYF. CDR3 coding DNA: TGTGCCAGCAGTTCCCCCGGGACTAGCGGGACCGACGAGCAGTACTTC.

This clone was counted a few times. The rearrangement links TRBV7-2 to TRBJ2-2; D perhaps matches TRBD1 (5 bases). Deletions cut 1 base from V and 7 bases from J, with 10 bases between. The germline V gene encodes CDR1 SGHTA and CDR2 FQGNSA. The CDR3 covers 14 residues. The CDR3 here is CASSLDIGVGELFF. In nucleotides, the CDR3 is TGTGCCAGCAGCTTAGATATAGGGGTCGGGGAGCTGTTTTTT.

The genes are TRBV6-6 and TRBJ2-1; D unclear. The V end lost 2 bases, the J end lost 5 bases, and 4 bases lay between the germline ends. Germline V gene data show CDR1 as MNHNY and CDR2 as SVGAGI (reference sequence). The CDR3 extends over 12 amino acids. The CDR3 DNA is TGTGCCAGCAGTTACGTGGACAATGAGCAGTTCTTC. It specifies CASSYVDNEQFF.

The DNA for the CDR3 is TGTGCCACCAGCAGGGATGCTAATCTAGCGGGAGGTGGGGGCAATGAGCAGTTCTTC. This gives the protein CATSRDANLAGGGGNEQFF. The chain recombines TRBV15 with TRBJ2-1; TRBD2 agrees at 11 bases. The V and J ends lost 3 bases and 6 bases, in that order; junction bases with no gene match: 16. From germline, CDR1 is LNHNV and CDR2 YYDKDF (reference sequence). The CDR3 is 19 amino acids.

This clone appeared once. The chain joins TRBV7-2 to TRBJ2-5, with TRBD1 matching 8 bases. The CDR3 spans 15 residues. CDR1 and CDR2 (germline): SGHTA, FQGNSA. The J segment lost 2 bases and the V segment lost 4 bases, leaving 6 bases of the junction unmatched. CDR3 bases: TGTGCCAGCAGCTGGGACAGGAGTTCTCAAGAGACCCAGTACTTC. Amino acids: CASSWDRSSQETQYF.

Only a few counts were recorded for this clone. This rearrangement joins TRBV9 to TRBJ1-3, with 7 bases fitting TRBD1. CDR3 length equals 17 residues. V lost 4 bases and J lost 0; bases outside the gene matches: 10. CDR1 SGDLS and CDR2 YYNGEE come from the germline V gene. The CDR3 nucleotides are TGTGCCAGCAGCCCCGTGGGGACAGTAGCCTCTGGAAACACCATATATTTT. Translation: CASSPVGTVASGNTIYF.

This clone was observed a handful of times. This chain links TRBV20-1 with TRBJ2-7, with D perhaps TRBD1 (6 bases). This CDR3 region has 11 residues. The V end was cut by 2 bases, the J end by 4 bases, with 6 bases between. The V gene's germline CDR1 is DFQATT and CDR2 SNEGSKA (reference sequence). CDR3 loop: CSARQGYEQYF. The DNA for the CDR3 is TGCAGTGCTAGACAGGGGTACGAGCAGTACTTC.

This clone is classed as large. This chain connects TRBV27 to TRBJ2-1; a weak D match, TRBD1 (6 bases). Per the germline V gene, CDR1 is MNHEY and CDR2 is SMNVEV (reference sequence). V was clipped by 3 bases and J by 8 bases, with 29 bases between them. CDR3 length equals 19 residues. The CDR3, as DNA: TGTGCCAGCAGTTTGGGACACGGCCGACAGGTAGGAACACGCGATGAGCAGTTCTTC. This sequence encodes CASSLGHGRQVGTRDEQFF.

This chain connects TRBV4-3 to TRBJ2-7; TRBD1 agrees at 9 bases. The CDR3 runs 16 residues. V was clipped by 0 bases and J by 4 bases; unmatched bases: 7. The V gene's germline CDR1 is LGHNA and CDR2 YSLEER. CDR3 in amino acids: CASSQDGQGPRYEQYF. CDR3 DNA: TGCGCCAGCAGCCAAGACGGACAGGGGCCCCGTTACGAGCAGTACTTC.

This rearrangement joins TRBV10-1 to TRBJ2-3; D possibly corresponds to TRBD2 (6 bases). This CDR3 is built from 13 residues. Germline V CDR1 and CDR2: WNHNN, SYGVQD (reference sequence). The ends were cut back, 6 bases at V and 5 bases at J, with 12 bases in the middle. In DNA, the CDR3 is TGCGCCAGCAGCAGGGAGGCCATAGATACGCAGTATTTT. Amino acids: CASSREAIDTQYF.

In its sample, this clone was seen once. This chain uses TRBV20-1 with TRBJ2-5; D not certain. This CDR3 has 11 amino acids. CDR1 is DFQATT, CDR2 SNEGSKA, per germline (reference sequence). V lost 3 bases to trimming and J lost 5 bases, with 7 bases between them. The CDR3 loop is CSASSWETQYF. DNA of the CDR3: TGCAGTGCTAGCTCCTGGGAGACCCAGTACTTC.